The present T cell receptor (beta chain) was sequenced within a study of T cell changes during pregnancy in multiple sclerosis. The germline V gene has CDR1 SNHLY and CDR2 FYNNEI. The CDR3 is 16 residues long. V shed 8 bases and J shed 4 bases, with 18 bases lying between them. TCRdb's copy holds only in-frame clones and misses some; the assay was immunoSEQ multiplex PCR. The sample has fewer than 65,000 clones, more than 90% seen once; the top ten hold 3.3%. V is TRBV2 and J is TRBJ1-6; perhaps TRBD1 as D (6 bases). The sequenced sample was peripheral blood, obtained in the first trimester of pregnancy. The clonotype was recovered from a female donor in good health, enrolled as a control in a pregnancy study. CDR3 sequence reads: CASWGGAGGYNSPLHF. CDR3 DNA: TGTGCCAGCTGGGGGGGGGCAGGAGGATATAATTCACCCCTCCACTTT.